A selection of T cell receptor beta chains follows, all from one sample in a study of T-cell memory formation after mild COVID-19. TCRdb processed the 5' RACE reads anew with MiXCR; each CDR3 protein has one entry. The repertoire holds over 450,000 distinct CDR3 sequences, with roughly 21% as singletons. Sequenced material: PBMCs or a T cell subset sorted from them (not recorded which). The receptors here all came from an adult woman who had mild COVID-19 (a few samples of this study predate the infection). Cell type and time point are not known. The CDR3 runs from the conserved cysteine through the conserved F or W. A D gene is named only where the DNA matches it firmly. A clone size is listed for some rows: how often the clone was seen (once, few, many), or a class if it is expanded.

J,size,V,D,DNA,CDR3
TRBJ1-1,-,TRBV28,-,TGTGCCAGCAGTCAATCCGGGACGAAGGCTGAAGCTTTCTTT,CASSQSGTKAEAFF
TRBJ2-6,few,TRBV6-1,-,TGTGCCAGCGGGGCCAGCTCTGGGGCCAACGTCCTGACTTTC,CASGASSGANVLTF
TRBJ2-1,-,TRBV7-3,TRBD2,TGTGCCAGCAGCACTACTAGCGGGAGAATGTCCTACAATGAGCAGTTCTTC,CASSTTSGRMSYNEQFF
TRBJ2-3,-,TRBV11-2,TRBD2,TGTGCCAGCAGCTTAACAGAACCGGGACTAGCGGGAGTAGATACGCAGTATTTT,CASSLTEPGLAGVDTQYF
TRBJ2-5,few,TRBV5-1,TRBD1,TGCGCCAGCAGCCTGAGCCCAGGGGGCGCAGAGACCCAGTACTTC,CASSLSPGGAETQYF
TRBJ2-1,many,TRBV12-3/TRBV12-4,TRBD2,TGTGCCAGCAGTCCGGGGGGGCCCCCGATCTACAATGAGCAGTTCTTC,CASSPGGPPIYNEQFF
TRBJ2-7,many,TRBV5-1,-,TGCGCCAGCAGCTTGGGGACAGCGACCTACGAGCAGTACTTC,CASSLGTATYEQYF
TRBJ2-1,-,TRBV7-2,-,TGTGCCAGCAGCCCCGGGTTTGCGTCCTACAATGAGCAGTTCTTC,CASSPGFASYNEQFF
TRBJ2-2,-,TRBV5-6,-,TGTGCCAGCAGCCTTCTAATAGACACCGGGGAGCTGTTTTTT,CASSLLIDTGELFF
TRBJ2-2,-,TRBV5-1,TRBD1,TGCGCCAGCAGCTTGGGAGGACAGGGAATAATTACCGGGGAGCTGTTTTTT,CASSLGGQGIITGELFF